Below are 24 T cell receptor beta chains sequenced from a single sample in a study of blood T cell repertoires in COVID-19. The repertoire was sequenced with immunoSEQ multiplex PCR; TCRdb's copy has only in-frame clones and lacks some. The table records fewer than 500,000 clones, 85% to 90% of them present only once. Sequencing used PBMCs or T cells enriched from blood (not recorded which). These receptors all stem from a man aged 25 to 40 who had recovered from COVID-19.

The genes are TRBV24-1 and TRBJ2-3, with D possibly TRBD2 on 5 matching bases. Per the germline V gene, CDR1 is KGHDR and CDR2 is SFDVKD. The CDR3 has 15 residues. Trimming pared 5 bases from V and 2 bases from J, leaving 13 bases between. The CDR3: CATSATGLNTDTQYF. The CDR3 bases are TGTGCCACCAGTGCCACGGGGTTAAACACAGATACGCAGTATTTT.

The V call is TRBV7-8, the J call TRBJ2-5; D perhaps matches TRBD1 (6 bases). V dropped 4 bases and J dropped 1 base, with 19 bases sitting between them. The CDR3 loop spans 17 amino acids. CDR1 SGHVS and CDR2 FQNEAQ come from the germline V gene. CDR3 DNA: TGTGCCAGCAGCTCCGACCCGGGACACCAAACCCAAGAGACCCAGTACTTC. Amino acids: CASSSDPGHQTQETQYF.

CDR3 coding DNA: TGCGCCAGCAGCTTGGGACTGCAGCAAGAGACCCAGTACTTC. Protein sequence: CASSLGLQQETQYF. This chain links TRBV5-1 with TRBJ2-5; D is unclear. The CDR3 consists of 14 residues. V lost 0 bases and J 2 bases, leaving 8 bases between the germline ends. Per the germline V gene, CDR1 is SGHRS and CDR2 is YFSETQ.

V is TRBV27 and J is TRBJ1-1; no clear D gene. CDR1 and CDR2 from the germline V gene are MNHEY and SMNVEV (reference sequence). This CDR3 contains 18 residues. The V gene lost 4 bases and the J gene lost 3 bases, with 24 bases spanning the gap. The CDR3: CASSSPRRAFGKYTEAFF. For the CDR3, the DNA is TGTGCCAGCAGTTCCCCGAGGAGGGCTTTCGGGAAATACACTGAAGCTTTCTTT.

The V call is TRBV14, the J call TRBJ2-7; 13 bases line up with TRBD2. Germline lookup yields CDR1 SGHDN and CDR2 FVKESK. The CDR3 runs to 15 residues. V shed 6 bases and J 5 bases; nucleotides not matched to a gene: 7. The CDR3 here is CASSHTSGRAHEQYF. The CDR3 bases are TGTGCCAGCAGTCACACTAGCGGGAGGGCCCACGAGCAGTACTTC.

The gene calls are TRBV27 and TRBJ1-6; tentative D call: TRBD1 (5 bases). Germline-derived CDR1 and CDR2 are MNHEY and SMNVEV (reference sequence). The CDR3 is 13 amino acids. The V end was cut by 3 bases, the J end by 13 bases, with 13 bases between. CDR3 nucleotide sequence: TGTGCCAGCAGTTTTACGGGGCGGGAGCCCCTCCACTTT. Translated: CASSFTGREPLHF.

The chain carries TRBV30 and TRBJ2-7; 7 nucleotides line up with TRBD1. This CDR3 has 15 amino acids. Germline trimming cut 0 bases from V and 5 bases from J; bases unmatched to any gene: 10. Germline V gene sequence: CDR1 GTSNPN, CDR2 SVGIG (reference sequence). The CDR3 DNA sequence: TGTGCCTGGAGTGTACGGTCAGGGGGTTTACACGAGCAGTACTTC. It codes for CAWSVRSGGLHEQYF.

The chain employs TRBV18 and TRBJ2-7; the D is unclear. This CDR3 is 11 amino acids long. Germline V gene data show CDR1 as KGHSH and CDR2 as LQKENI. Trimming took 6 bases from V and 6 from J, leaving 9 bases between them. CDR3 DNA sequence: TGTGCCAGCTCTGCTACCCTCGAGCAGTACTTC. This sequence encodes CASSATLEQYF.

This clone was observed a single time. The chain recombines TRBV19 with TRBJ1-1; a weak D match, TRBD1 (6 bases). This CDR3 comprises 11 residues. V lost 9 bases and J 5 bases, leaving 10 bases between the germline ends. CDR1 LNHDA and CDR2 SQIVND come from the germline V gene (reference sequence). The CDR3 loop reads CARGQGTEAFF. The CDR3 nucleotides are TGTGCCAGGGGCCAGGGGACTGAAGCTTTCTTT.

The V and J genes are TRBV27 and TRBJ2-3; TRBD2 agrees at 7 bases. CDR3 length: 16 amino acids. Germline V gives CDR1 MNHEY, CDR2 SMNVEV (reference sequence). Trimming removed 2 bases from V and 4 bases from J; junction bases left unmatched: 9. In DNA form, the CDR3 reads TGTGCCAGCAGTTTACGGGAGGCCGGCGTCTCAGATACGCAGTATTTT. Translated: CASSLREAGVSDTQYF.

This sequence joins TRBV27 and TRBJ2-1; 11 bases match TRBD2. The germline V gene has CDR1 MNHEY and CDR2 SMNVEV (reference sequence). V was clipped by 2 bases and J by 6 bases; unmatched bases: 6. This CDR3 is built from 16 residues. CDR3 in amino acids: CASSLGTSGGSNEQFF. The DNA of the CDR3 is TGTGCCAGCAGTTTAGGAACTAGCGGGGGAAGCAATGAGCAGTTCTTC.

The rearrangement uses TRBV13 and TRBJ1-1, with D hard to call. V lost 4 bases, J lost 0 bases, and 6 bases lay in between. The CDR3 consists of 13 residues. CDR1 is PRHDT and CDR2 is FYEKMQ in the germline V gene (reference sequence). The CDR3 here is CASSSGMNTEAFF. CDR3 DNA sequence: TGTGCCAGCAGCTCGGGAATGAACACTGAAGCTTTCTTT.

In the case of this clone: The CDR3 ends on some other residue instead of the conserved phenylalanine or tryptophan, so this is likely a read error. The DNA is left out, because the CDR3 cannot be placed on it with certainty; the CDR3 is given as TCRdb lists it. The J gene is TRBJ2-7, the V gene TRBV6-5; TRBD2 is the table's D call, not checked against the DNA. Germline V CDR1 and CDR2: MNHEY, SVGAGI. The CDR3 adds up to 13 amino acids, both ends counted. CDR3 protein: CATPPCGTSGRHK.

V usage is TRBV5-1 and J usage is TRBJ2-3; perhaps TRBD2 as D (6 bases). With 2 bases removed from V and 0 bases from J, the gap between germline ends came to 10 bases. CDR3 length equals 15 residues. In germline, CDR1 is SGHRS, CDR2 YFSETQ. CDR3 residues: CASSFSGSSTDTQYF. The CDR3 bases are TGCGCCAGCAGCTTTAGCGGCTCTAGCACAGATACGCAGTATTTT.

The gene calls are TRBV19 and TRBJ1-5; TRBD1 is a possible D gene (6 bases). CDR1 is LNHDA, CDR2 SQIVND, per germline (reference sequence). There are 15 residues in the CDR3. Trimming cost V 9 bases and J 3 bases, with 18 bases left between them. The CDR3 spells CASHPGGRDNQPQHF. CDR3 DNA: TGTGCCAGCCACCCTGGGGGCAGAGACAATCAGCCCCAGCATTTT.

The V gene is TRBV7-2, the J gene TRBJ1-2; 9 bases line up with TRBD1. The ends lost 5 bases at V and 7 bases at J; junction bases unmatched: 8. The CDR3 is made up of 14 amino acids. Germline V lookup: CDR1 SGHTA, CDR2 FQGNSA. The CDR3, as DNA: TGTGCCAGCAGCCCGGGACAGGGAGGAGGTGGCTACACCTTC. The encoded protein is CASSPGQGGGGYTF.

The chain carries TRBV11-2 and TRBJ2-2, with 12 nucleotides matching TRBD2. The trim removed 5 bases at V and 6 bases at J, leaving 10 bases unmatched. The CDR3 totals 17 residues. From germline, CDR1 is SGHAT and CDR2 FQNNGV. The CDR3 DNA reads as TGTGCCAGCAGCCCGGCGGCCCTAGCGGGAGGGGCCGGGGAGCTGTTTTTT. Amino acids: CASSPAALAGGAGELFF.

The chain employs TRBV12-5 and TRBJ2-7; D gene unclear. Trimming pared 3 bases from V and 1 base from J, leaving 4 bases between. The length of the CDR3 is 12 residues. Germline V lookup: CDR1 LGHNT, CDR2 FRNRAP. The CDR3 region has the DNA TGTGCTAGTGGTTTTATGTCCTACGAGCAGTACTTC. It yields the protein CASGFMSYEQYF.

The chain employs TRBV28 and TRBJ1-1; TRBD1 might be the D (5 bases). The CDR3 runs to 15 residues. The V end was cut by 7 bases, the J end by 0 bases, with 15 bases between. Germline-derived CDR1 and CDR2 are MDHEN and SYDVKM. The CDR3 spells CASIRGVGMNTEAFF. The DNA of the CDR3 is TGTGCCAGCATACGGGGGGTGGGGATGAACACTGAAGCTTTCTTT.

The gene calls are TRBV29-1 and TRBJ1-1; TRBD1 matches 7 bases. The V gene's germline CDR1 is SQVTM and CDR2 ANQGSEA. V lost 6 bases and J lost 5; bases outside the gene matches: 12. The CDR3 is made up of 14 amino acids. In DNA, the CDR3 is TGCAGCGTCCTAAGACAGGGCCAGGAGACTGAAGCTTTCTTT. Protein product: CSVLRQGQETEAFF. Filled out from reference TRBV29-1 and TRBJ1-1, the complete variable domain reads SAVISQKPSRDICQRGTSLTIQCQVDSQVTMMFWYRQQPGQSLTLIATANQGSEATYESGFVIDKFPISRPNLTFSTLTVSNMSPEDSSIYLCSVLRQGQETEAFFGQGTRLTVV.

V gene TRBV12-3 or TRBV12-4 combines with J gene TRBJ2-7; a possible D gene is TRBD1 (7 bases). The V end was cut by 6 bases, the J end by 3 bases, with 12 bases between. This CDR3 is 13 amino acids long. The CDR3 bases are TGTGCCAGCAGGGAGGGACAGAACTACGAGCAGTACTTC. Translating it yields CASREGQNYEQYF.

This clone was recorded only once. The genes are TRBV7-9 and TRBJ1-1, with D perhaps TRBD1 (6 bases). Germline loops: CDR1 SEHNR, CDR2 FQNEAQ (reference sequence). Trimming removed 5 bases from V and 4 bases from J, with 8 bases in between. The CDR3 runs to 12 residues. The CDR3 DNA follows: TGTGCCAGCAGCAAACAGGGCACTGAAGCTTTCTTT. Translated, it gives CASSKQGTEAFF.

The CDR3 nucleotides are TGTGCCAGCAGTTACTCGGACAGGGGGCGCGGTGGCTACACCTTC. As protein: CASSYSDRGRGGYTF. The genes are TRBV6-5 and TRBJ1-2; 11 bases are shared with TRBD1. The germline V gene has CDR1 MNHEY and CDR2 SVGAGI. The CDR3 length is 15 residues. J lost 7 bases, V lost 0 bases, and 4 bases had no gene match.

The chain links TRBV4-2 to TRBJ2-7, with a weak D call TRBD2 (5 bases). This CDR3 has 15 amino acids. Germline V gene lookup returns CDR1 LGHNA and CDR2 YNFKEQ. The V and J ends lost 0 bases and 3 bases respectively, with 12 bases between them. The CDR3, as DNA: TGTGCCAGCAGCCAAGAGACTACCCAAGGCTACGAGCAGTACTTC. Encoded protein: CASSQETTQGYEQYF.